This T cell receptor beta chain comes out of a study of T cell repertoires in cytomegalovirus infection. Study overall: Indications of both CMV infection and matching HLA type were provided by public TCR beta signatures. The study, taken as a whole, reports: CMV carriers with the relevant HLA were identified by cumulative public TCR beta family frequency. Dominating the ex vivo response were HLA-C-restricted CMV-specific TCR beta clonotypes.

Germline V CDR1 and CDR2: MDHEN, SYDVKM. After removal of 6 bases from V and 7 bases from J, the junction contained 15 bases not matched to a gene. The CDR3 sequence is 16 residues long. This clonotype was seen repeatedly, ten times or more. The antigen is unknown. TCRdb reprocessed the reads with MiXCR, giving one entry per CDR3 protein. The sample lists around 440,000 distinct CDR3 sequences; about 10% were seen once. The specimen sequenced was PBMCs. This chain links TRBV28 with TRBJ2-1; the match to TRBD1 covers 7 bases. This sequence originates from a human donor in good health (CMV status not recorded). Some clones in this sample may be carry-over from other donors' samples. For the CDR3, the DNA is TGTGCCAGCAGGACAAGAGGGGGCCAACGCATTAATGAGCAGTTCTTC. Translating it yields CASRTRGGQRINEQFF.